This TCR beta chain emerged from a study of T cell responses to AZD1222 COVID-19 vaccine. The study's findings and limits: Spike-specific TCR breadth and depth went up after people got two AZD1222 doses. Donors skewed white British and female; clonal diversity was possibly underestimated.

Comment on this clone: Its antigen remains unknown.

V lost 0 bases, J lost 8 bases, and 14 bases lay in between. Germline V gene lookup returns CDR1 MNHEY and CDR2 SVGAGI. The CDR3 contains 15 residues. TCRdb's table, derived via immunoSEQ multiplex PCR, lists solely in-frame clones and lacks some. Among 150,000 to 200,000 clones listed, about 89% were seen once. The sample was peripheral blood, taken on day 0 of MenACWY control vaccination. The clonotype comes from an adult in good health. V usage is TRBV6-5 and J usage is TRBJ2-4; possibly TRBD1 for D (5 bases). The CDR3 DNA reads as TGTGCCAGCAGTTACTCTCCCAGGGAAATAGACATTCAGTACTTC. This codes for CASSYSPREIDIQYF.